This is a list of T cell receptor beta chains from one sample in a study of neurological immune-mediated disorders. TCRdb re-analysed the 5' RACE reads in MiXCR, keeping a single row per CDR3 protein. The sample has 65,000 to 90,000 distinct CDR3 sequences, approximately 5% seen once. Source material: PBMCs. These receptors all come from a woman aged 25 to 39 with multiple sclerosis. Each CDR3 is given with its conserved first and last residue. D genes are given only for firm matches. Size values are once, few and many counts, or a class for expanded clones, and some rows have none.

v_gene	d_gene	j_gene	abundance	CDR3aa	CDR3nt
TRBV15	-	TRBJ1-4	many	CATSRDLDRGEKLFF	TGTGCCACCAGCAGAGATTTGGATCGGGGTGAAAAACTGTTTTTT
TRBV5-1	TRBD2	TRBJ2-5	many	CASSSAGTSRETQYF	TGCGCCAGCAGCTCAGCCGGGACTAGCAGAGAGACCCAGTACTTC
TRBV5-5	-	TRBJ2-4	many	CASSSSRQDHFQYF	TGTGCCAGCAGCTCCTCTAGACAGGATCACTTTCAGTACTTC
TRBV7-9	-	TRBJ1-1	many	CASSWGGSEAFF	TGTGCCAGCAGCTGGGGGGGCTCTGAAGCTTTCTTT
TRBV29-1	-	TRBJ2-5	many	CSVETPTDAQETQYF	TGCAGCGTTGAAACCCCTACAGACGCACAAGAGACCCAGTACTTC
TRBV20-1	-	TRBJ2-3	few	CSADGEQRDTQYF	TGCAGTGCTGACGGGGAACAACGGGATACGCAGTATTTT
TRBV11-3	-	TRBJ2-1	many	CASSQRVGFGEQFF	TGTGCCAGCAGCCAACGGGTGGGTTTCGGTGAGCAGTTCTTC
TRBV27	TRBD2	TRBJ2-1	few	CASSHRGLAIVHEQFF	TGTGCCAGCAGCCACCGGGGACTAGCGATAGTCCATGAGCAGTTCTTC
TRBV30	TRBD2	TRBJ2-1	many	CASYSGSSYNEQFF	TGTGCCTCCTATAGCGGGAGCTCCTACAATGAGCAGTTCTTC
TRBV12-3/TRBV12-4	-	TRBJ2-3	many	CASSPSGVTDTQYF	TGTGCCAGCAGTCCATCAGGCGTCACAGATACGCAGTATTTT
TRBV29-1	-	TRBJ2-6	few	CSVVSGANVLTF	TGCAGCGTTGTATCCGGGGCCAACGTCCTGACTTTC
TRBV12-5	-	TRBJ2-3	-	CASGRSNGREPDTQYF	TGTGCTAGTGGTCGAAGTAATGGAAGGGAACCAGATACGCAGTATTTT
TRBV12-3/TRBV12-4	TRBD1	TRBJ2-7	many	CASGRTGGSNEQYF	TGTGCCAGCGGCCGGACAGGGGGCTCTAACGAGCAGTACTTC
TRBV10-1	-	TRBJ2-3	many	CASSESDPSTDTQYF	TGCGCCAGCAGTGAGAGCGACCCTAGCACAGATACGCAGTATTTT
TRBV7-6	TRBD2	TRBJ2-3	once	CDSSSPVLAGGPTDTQYF	TGTGACAGCAGCTCCCCAGTACTAGCGGGAGGCCCCACAGATACGCAGTATTTT
TRBV7-6	-	TRBJ2-1	many	CASSHSGPAYNEQFF	TGTGCCAGCAGCCATTCGGGACCCGCCTACAATGAGCAGTTCTTC
TRBV28	TRBD2	TRBJ2-1	many	CASSYPGLLKQFF	TGTGCCAGCAGTTATCCGGGACTATTAAAGCAGTTCTTC
TRBV20-1	TRBD2	TRBJ2-1	many	CSARRGLADNEQFF	TGCAGTGCTAGAAGGGGACTAGCGGACAATGAGCAGTTCTTC
TRBV5-1	TRBD2	TRBJ2-2	-	CASSTFSGTDFGELFF	TGCGCCAGCAGTACTTTTAGCGGGACGGATTTCGGGGAGCTGTTTTTT
TRBV10-2	TRBD2	TRBJ2-7	few	CASWKGLAGGEQYF	TGCGCCAGTTGGAAGGGACTAGCGGGAGGCGAGCAGTACTTC
TRBV5-1	TRBD2	TRBJ2-1	many	CASSSGLAGWNEQFF	TGCGCCAGCAGCTCTGGACTAGCGGGGTGGAATGAGCAGTTCTTC
TRBV6-5	-	TRBJ1-5	-	CASSPLSYSNQPQHF	TGTGCCAGCAGCCCCCTGTCCTATAGCAATCAGCCCCAGCATTTT
TRBV12-3/TRBV12-4	-	TRBJ2-7	many	CASSLRSSYEQYF	TGTGCCAGCAGCTTGAGAAGCTCCTACGAGCAGTACTTC
TRBV28	-	TRBJ2-1	-	CASSFGYEQFF	TGTGCCAGCAGTTTCGGGTATGAGCAGTTCTTC
TRBV18	-	TRBJ1-1	many	CASSPDGKNTEAFF	TGTGCCAGCTCACCGGACGGCAAGAACACTGAAGCTTTCTTT
TRBV10-3	-	TRBJ1-2	many	CAISESREYGYTF	TGTGCCATCAGTGAGTCCAGGGAGTACGGCTACACCTTC
TRBV18	-	TRBJ2-2	many	CASSPPSPSTGELFF	TGTGCCAGCTCACCACCCAGCCCCAGCACCGGGGAGCTGTTTTTT
TRBV20-1	TRBD2	TRBJ2-5	many	CSAQRAGGPWETQYF	TGCAGTGCTCAACGAGCGGGAGGGCCTTGGGAGACCCAGTACTTC
TRBV5-1	-	TRBJ1-1	-	CASSPDSYSEAFF	TGCGCCAGCAGCCCTGACAGTTACTCTGAAGCTTTCTTT
TRBV11-2	-	TRBJ2-7	many	CASSLWGYEQYF	TGTGCCAGCAGCTTATGGGGGTACGAGCAGTACTTC
TRBV11-2	-	TRBJ2-1	many	CASTAGRGQFF	TGTGCCAGCACCGCGGGGCGGGGGCAGTTCTTC
TRBV20-1	-	TRBJ2-5	many	CSARTGQETQYF	TGCAGTGCTAGGACTGGGCAAGAGACCCAGTACTTC
TRBV20-1	-	TRBJ2-7	-	CSARDRRGSYEQYF	TGCAGTGCTAGAGATCGAAGGGGCTCCTACGAGCAGTACTTC
TRBV5-1	-	TRBJ1-2	-	CASSLAPGDNGYTF	TGCGCCAGCAGCTTGGCCCCGGGGGACAATGGCTACACCTTC